The rows below give T cell receptor beta chains drawn from one sample of a study of cytomegalovirus exposure and HLA in healthy donors. Here immunoSEQ multiplex PCR was the method, and the copy in TCRdb shows in-frame clones only, minus some. Altogether 270,000 or so clones are present, about nine tenths being singletons, with the ten largest covering 1.5% to 2%. The source material was PBMCs. The source is a girl aged 2-10 years in good health and CMV-seronegative. Both conserved end residues are part of each CDR3. Fields, in order: D gene, clone size, V gene, J gene, CDR3 DNA, CDR3 protein. The D gene is left open where the match is weak. Size values are once, few and many counts, or a class for expanded clones, and some rows have none.

NA	NA	TRBV5-4	TRBJ2-5	TGTGCCAGCAGCCCGACCGACGGCAGGGCAGAGACCCAGTACTTC	CASSPTDGRAETQYF
TRBD1	NA	TRBV6-1	TRBJ1-3	TGTGCCAGCAGTGCCACAGGGGCTAGGGGAAACACCATATATTTT	CASSATGARGNTIYF
TRBD2	NA	TRBV18	TRBJ2-3	TGTGCCAGCTCACCACTAGCGGGAGGCCCCACAGATACGCAGTATTTT	CASSPLAGGPTDTQYF
NA	NA	TRBV19	TRBJ1-2	TGTGCCAGTAGACAGAACTATGGCTACACCTTC	CASRQNYGYTF
NA	NA	TRBV18	TRBJ2-5	TGTGCCAGCTCACCACCGTCCGGGTTGACCCAGTACTTC	CASSPPSGLTQYF
TRBD2	once	TRBV27	TRBJ2-7	TGTGCCAGCAGTTTATCGGGCGGGGGTTCCTCCTACGAGCAGTACTTC	CASSLSGGGSSYEQYF
NA	NA	TRBV4-1	TRBJ2-7	TGCGCCAGCAGCCAAGGTGCAGGGTCTTACGAGCAGTACTTC	CASSQGAGSYEQYF
TRBD1	NA	TRBV5-1	TRBJ1-2	TGCGCCAGCAGCGATACAGGGGTTGGGTATGGCTACACCTTC	CASSDTGVGYGYTF
NA	NA	TRBV5-6	TRBJ1-2	TGTGCCAGCAGCCTCGCGGGGGTCTATGGCTACACCTTC	CASSLAGVYGYTF
TRBD1	NA	TRBV7-3	TRBJ2-2	TGTGCCAGCAGCTTAACATCGACAGGGAACGGGGAGCTGTTTTTT	CASSLTSTGNGELFF